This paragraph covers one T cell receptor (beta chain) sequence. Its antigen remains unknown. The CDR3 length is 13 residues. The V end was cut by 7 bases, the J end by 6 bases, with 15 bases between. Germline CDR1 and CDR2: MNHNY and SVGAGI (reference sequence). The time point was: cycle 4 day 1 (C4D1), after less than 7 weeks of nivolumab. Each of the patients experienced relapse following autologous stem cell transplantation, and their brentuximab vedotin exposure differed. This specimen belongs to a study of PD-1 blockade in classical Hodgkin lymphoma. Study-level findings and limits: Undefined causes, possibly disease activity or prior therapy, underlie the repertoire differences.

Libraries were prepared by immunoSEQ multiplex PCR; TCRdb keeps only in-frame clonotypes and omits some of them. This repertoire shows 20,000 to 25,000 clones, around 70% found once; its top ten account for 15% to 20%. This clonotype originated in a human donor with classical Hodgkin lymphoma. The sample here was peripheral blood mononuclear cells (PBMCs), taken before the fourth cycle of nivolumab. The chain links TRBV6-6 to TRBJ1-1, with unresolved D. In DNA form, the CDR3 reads TGTGCCAGCACCAAAACCGGGTCAGCTGAAGCTTTCTTT. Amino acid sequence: CASTKTGSAEAFF.